Each of the 23 T cell receptor beta chains below was sequenced from the same sample in a study of OX40 agonist ivuxolimab in advanced cancers. TCRdb's copy holds only in-frame clones and misses some; the assay was immunoSEQ multiplex PCR. The data contain approximately 30,000 clones, 84% of them seen just once; the ten biggest clones take up 22%. This sample comprised CD4+ or CD8+ T cells sorted from blood, obtained in a trial of the OX40 agonist ivuxolimab. These receptors all come from an adult with an advanced solid tumor such as melanoma, head and neck, liver or kidney cancer.

The gene calls are TRBV9 and TRBJ2-5, with 7 bases lining up with TRBD1. Trimming took 1 base from V and 4 from J; bases not matched to a gene: 7. Germline V gene data show CDR1 as SGDLS and CDR2 as YYNGEE. CDR3 size: 15 residues. The CDR3 is CASSVREGGGETQYF. The DNA for the CDR3 is TGTGCCAGCAGCGTAAGAGAAGGGGGCGGAGAGACCCAGTACTTC.

This clone was seen more than once but under ten times. The V and J genes are TRBV6-1 and TRBJ2-1, with TRBD2 matching over 14 bases. Germline V lookup: CDR1 MNHNS, CDR2 SASEGT. The CDR3 length is 15 residues. The J segment lost 8 bases and the V segment lost 4 bases, leaving 4 bases of the junction unmatched. The CDR3, as DNA: TGTGCCAGCAGTGCTGGGACTAGCGGGAGTCATGAGCAGTTCTTC. It encodes CASSAGTSGSHEQFF.

The V call is TRBV19, the J call TRBJ2-5, with 7 bases lining up with TRBD2. Germline loops: CDR1 LNHDA, CDR2 SQIVND (reference sequence). CDR3 length equals 16 residues. V lost 4 bases and J lost 5; bases outside the gene matches: 13. The CDR3 region has the DNA TGTGCCAGTAGTACCTCCGGACTAGGAGGGTGGGAGACCCAGTACTTC. Translation: CASSTSGLGGWETQYF.

This chain joins TRBV28 and TRBJ1-2; maybe TRBD1 (5 bases). V was trimmed by 6 bases and J by 2 bases, leaving 19 bases between them. Germline V gene lookup returns CDR1 MDHEN and CDR2 SYDVKM. The CDR3 runs to 16 residues. Here the CDR3 reads CASRRTLGLQNYGYTF. The CDR3, as DNA: TGTGCCAGCAGACGCACCCTGGGACTGCAGAACTATGGCTACACCTTC.

The chain recombines TRBV19 with TRBJ1-1; the D gene is possibly TRBD1 (6 bases). The germline gives CDR1 LNHDA, CDR2 SQIVND (reference sequence). The CDR3 has 18 residues. The V and J ends lost 5 bases and 3 bases respectively, with 25 bases between them. The chain's CDR3 is CASSPHLTSRGLDTEAFF. In nucleotides, the CDR3 is TGTGCCAGTAGTCCTCATCTTACATCCAGGGGCTTGGACACTGAAGCTTTCTTT. Complete variable domain (other parts from reference TRBV19 and TRBJ1-1): DGGITQSPKYLFRKEGQNVTLSCEQNLNHDAMYWYRQDPGQGLRLIYYSQIVNDFQKGDIAEGYSVSREKKESFPLTVTSAQKNPTAFYLCASSPHLTSRGLDTEAFFGQGTRLTVV.

The chain carries TRBV27 and TRBJ1-1; perhaps TRBD1 as D (5 bases). V lost 6 bases to trimming and J lost 1 base, with 12 bases between them. This CDR3 has 14 amino acids. Germline V lookup: CDR1 MNHEY, CDR2 SMNVEV (reference sequence). The CDR3 loop reads CASSLKGQNTEAFF. In nucleotides, the CDR3 is TGTGCCAGCAGCCTAAAGGGGCAGAACACTGAAGCTTTCTTT.

The V gene is TRBV5-4, the J gene TRBJ2-1; TRBD1 agrees at 7 bases. Germline-derived CDR1 and CDR2 are SGHNT and YYREEE (reference sequence). V dropped 4 bases and J dropped 2; count of bases not matched to a gene: 15. The CDR3 spans 18 residues. CDR3: CASSQPFATGSPYNEQFF. CDR3 in DNA: TGTGCCAGCAGCCAACCGTTCGCGACAGGGTCACCCTACAATGAGCAGTTCTTC.

This chain joins TRBV25-1 and TRBJ1-6; D not certain. V gave up 6 bases and J gave up 7 bases, with 19 bases separating them. The V gene's germline CDR1 is MGHDK and CDR2 SYGVNS. CDR3 length: 16 residues. This CDR3 reads CASSLSGGYENSPLHF. The CDR3 coding sequence is TGTGCCAGCAGCCTGTCGGGAGGATATGAAAATTCACCCCTCCACTTT.

The chain joins TRBV7-9 to TRBJ2-3; D is unclear. The CDR3 is made up of 13 amino acids. Germline V gene sequence: CDR1 SEHNR, CDR2 FQNEAQ (reference sequence). Trimming took 1 base from V and 2 from J, leaving 4 bases between them. The chain's CDR3 is CASSLGFTDTQYF. CDR3 nucleotides: TGTGCCAGCAGCTTAGGATTCACAGATACGCAGTATTTT. The variable domain in full, with the rest retrieved from reference TRBV7-9 and TRBJ2-3, is DTGVSQNPRHKITKRGQNVTFRCDPISEHNRLYWYRQTLGQGPEFLTYFQNEAQLEKSRLLSDRFSAERPKGSFSTLEIQRTEQGDSAMYLCASSLGFTDTQYFGPGTRLTVL.

The chain combines TRBV9 with TRBJ2-3; a possible D gene is TRBD1 (6 bases). Germline loops: CDR1 SGDLS, CDR2 YYNGEE. V lost 4 bases to trimming and J lost 6 bases, with 9 bases between them. The CDR3 extends over 12 amino acids. DNA of the CDR3: TGTGCCAGCAGCTCGAGGGGGGATACGCAGTATTTT. Translation: CASSSRGDTQYF.

This clone was recorded once. The genes are TRBV27 and TRBJ1-2; no clear D gene. This CDR3 contains 15 residues. CDR1 is MNHEY, CDR2 SMNVEV, per germline (reference sequence). V dropped 1 base and J dropped 8 bases, with 17 bases sitting between them. CDR3 loop: CASSLLKGGRRGYTF. As DNA, the CDR3 is TGTGCCAGCAGTTTATTGAAGGGAGGGAGACGGGGCTACACCTTC.

This chain's CDR3 is CASSLYGPYNEQFF. Written as DNA, the CDR3 is TGTGCCAGCAGTTTATATGGCCCCTACAATGAGCAGTTCTTC. The chain recombines TRBV27 with TRBJ2-1; D gene ambiguous. Trimming left V 1 base short and J 2 bases short, with 6 bases between. CDR1 MNHEY and CDR2 SMNVEV come from the germline V gene (reference sequence). This CDR3 has 14 amino acids.

The J gene is TRBJ2-1, the V gene TRBV19, with D perhaps matching TRBD1 (6 bases). The CDR3 has 17 amino acids. Per the germline V gene, CDR1 is LNHDA and CDR2 is SQIVND (reference sequence). The V end was cut by 6 bases, the J end by 0 bases, with 18 bases between. The CDR3 protein is CASSTGQRRSSYNEQFF. CDR3 DNA: TGTGCCAGTAGCACCGGACAGAGAAGGAGCTCCTACAATGAGCAGTTCTTC.

The CDR3 here is CASSLTDGGRGNIQYF. The CDR3 coding sequence is TGTGCCAGCAGCCTAACCGATGGGGGGCGCGGGAACATTCAGTACTTC. The rearrangement uses TRBV27 and TRBJ2-4; D tentatively reads TRBD1 or TRBD2 (6 bases each). Germline lookup yields CDR1 MNHEY and CDR2 SMNVEV (reference sequence). There are 16 residues in the CDR3. Trimming stripped 6 bases from V and 7 bases from J, with 22 bases between.

V is TRBV27 and J is TRBJ1-1; D gene unclear. This CDR3 has 15 residues. Germline CDR1 MNHEY, CDR2 SMNVEV (reference sequence). The ends were cut back, 2 bases at V and 0 bases at J, with 10 bases in the middle. The DNA of the CDR3 is TGTGCCAGCAGTTTAAGTAGACTTATGAACACTGAAGCTTTCTTT. Translating gives CASSLSRLMNTEAFF.

The V and J genes are TRBV28 and TRBJ2-3; 7 bases map to TRBD1. CDR3 length: 17 amino acids. V trimming: 6 bases; J trimming: 6 bases; junction bases outside the gene matches: 18. The germline CDR1 and CDR2 sequences are MDHEN and SYDVKM. CDR3 residues: CASSRQGAGVGSDTQYF. The DNA of the CDR3 is TGTGCCAGCAGCAGACAGGGAGCAGGCGTCGGTTCGGATACGCAGTATTTT.

V usage is TRBV5-6 and J usage is TRBJ1-4; 8 positions match TRBD1. V lost 3 bases to trimming and J lost 12 bases; unmatched junction nucleotides: 7. The CDR3 runs 13 residues. Germline-derived CDR1 and CDR2 are SGHDT and YYEEEE. CDR3 residues: CASSWATGVELFF. CDR3 bases: TGTGCCAGCAGCTGGGCGACAGGGGTGGAACTGTTTTTT.

In this sample, this clone turned up once. The genes are TRBV29-1 and TRBJ2-7; D is unresolved. The CDR3 loop spans 15 amino acids. Deletions cut 2 bases from V and 1 base from J, with 15 bases between. The germline V gene has CDR1 SQVTM and CDR2 ANQGSEA. CDR3 region: CSVELGRAGSYEQYF. As DNA, the CDR3 is TGCAGCGTTGAACTTGGGCGAGCCGGTTCCTACGAGCAGTACTTC.

The rearrangement joins TRBV13 to TRBJ2-7, with D unclear. CDR3 length: 14 residues. The V gene lost 0 bases and the J gene lost 3 bases, with 9 bases spanning the gap. Germline lookup yields CDR1 PRHDT and CDR2 FYEKMQ (reference sequence). For the CDR3, the DNA is TGTGCCAGCAGCTTAGGCAGGCCGGTCTACGAGCAGTACTTC. It specifies CASSLGRPVYEQYF.

This chain joins TRBV27 and TRBJ2-3; TRBD2 is a possible D gene (7 bases). CDR3 size: 15 residues. Germline V lookup: CDR1 MNHEY, CDR2 SMNVEV (reference sequence). Trimming shortened V by 1 base and J by 5 bases, and 13 bases separated the two germline ends. In DNA, the CDR3 is TGTGCCAGCAGTTTATTGGGGGGGGCCAGAGATACGCAGTATTTT. Translation gives CASSLLGGARDTQYF.

This clone was recorded only once. The chain couples TRBV10-2 to TRBJ2-7; 8 bases agree with TRBD2. Trimming at V came to 4 bases and at J to 6 bases, leaving 5 bases not matched to a gene. The length of the CDR3 is 13 residues. Per germline, CDR1 WSHSY and CDR2 SAAADI. CDR3 DNA sequence: TGCGCCAGCAGTGTCGGACTAGCTGGCGAGCAGTACTTC. As protein: CASSVGLAGEQYF.

The chain recombines TRBV28 with TRBJ2-7; TRBD1 agrees at 10 bases. V lost 4 bases, J lost 7 bases, and 10 bases stayed unmatched. The CDR3 has 15 residues. Germline V gives CDR1 MDHEN, CDR2 SYDVKM. CDR3 sequence: CASSSSRDRGREQYF. The CDR3 nucleotides are TGTGCCAGCAGTTCTTCCCGGGACAGGGGTAGGGAGCAGTACTTC. Filled out from reference TRBV28 and TRBJ2-7, the complete variable domain reads DVKVTQSSRYLVKRTGEKVFLECVQDMDHENMFWYRQDPGLGLRLIYFSYDVKMKEKGDIPEGYSVSREKKERFSLILESASTNQTSMYLCASSSSRDRGREQYFGPGTRLTVT.

The chain is built from TRBV27 and TRBJ1-2; 9 bases fit TRBD1. CDR3 length: 13 residues. V dropped 7 bases and J dropped 2; count of bases not matched to a gene: 2. CDR1 and CDR2 from the germline V gene are MNHEY and SMNVEV (reference sequence). The CDR3 here is CASKGQGNYGYTF. The CDR3 DNA is TGTGCCAGCAAAGGACAGGGGAACTATGGCTACACCTTC.